This T cell receptor beta chain was sequenced during a study of cytomegalovirus exposure and HLA in healthy donors (dated by TCRdb to about 2017). Study-wide context: An earlier analysis of some 500 of the donors reported approximately 290 Gb of sequence data and 117 million unique TCR beta sequences from some 180 million T cells. Approximately 330 gigabases of sequencing data and 70 million to 95 million unique TCR sequences made up an early release that covered 500 to 650 HLA-typed donors. Of the approximately 400 genotyped donors, 65% to 90% fell in the genetic ancestry cluster associated with self-reported Caucasian donors. The study aimed to test whether signatures of past pathogen exposure could be identified by cataloging public T cell receptors. The T cell repertoires of under 750 subjects were profiled by immunosequencing and related to cytomegalovirus serostatus. In addition to the first cohort of approximately 650 subjects, a separate validation cohort of 100 to 150 different subjects was used. High-throughput TCR immunosequencing, statistical association of individual TCRs with disease status, and machine learning were combined to predict cytomegalovirus infection status. To study patterns of TCR occurrence, a later analysis re-analyzed previously published TCR beta repertoires from under 750 donors and added high-resolution HLA genotyping. Rather than drawing on any new phenotypic data, the later analysis identified candidate immune exposures from TCR beta sequences and the way those sequences occurred across donors. In an earlier analysis of 500 to 650 of the donors, high-throughput TCR beta sequencing was used to judge whether each TCR beta V gene segment behaved as functional or pseudogenic. Donor age, sex, ethnicity and CMV serostatus were collected together with the repertoire data. In a later genetic analysis, genome-wide SNP genotypes for about three fifths of the roughly 670 donors were used, and that subset was treated as a discovery cohort. Every discovery cohort repertoire had been produced on one sequencing platform. Class I and class II HLA loci were covered by the typing at four-digit resolution. Typing coverage differed by locus: A, B, C, DRB1 and DQB1 were typed in about 620-640 donors, DQA1 in about 500, DPA1 in around 580, and DPB1 in roughly 470. Roughly 5 DR-DQ haplotypes were handled as single units for association and clustering, since linkage in the cohort was strong. Across some 400 genotyped donors of the cohort, an average of about 250,000 unique TCR beta nucleotide sequences per donor were sequenced, and around 19% of those sequences were non-productive.

On this clone itself: Its antigen is currently not known. No much larger clonotype is one base removed from it; base qualities were not supplied.

Clipping removes 4 bases from V and 2 bases from J, with 4 as the unmatched junction base count. The CDR3 runs 14 amino acids, cysteine and phenylalanine included. Only the CDR3 region is kept as DNA, spanning 42 bases read in frame from base 1. The germline V gene specifies SGHRS as CDR1 and YFSETQ as CDR2. Library creation used the immunoSEQ multiplex PCR assay. A mixture of 60 forward primers for TCR Vbeta segments and 13 reverse primers for TCR Jbeta segments was used in the multiplex PCR. The CDR3 region of rearranged TCR beta genes was amplified from genomic DNA by a multiplex PCR assay. The Illumina HiSeq System was used to sequence the amplified TCR beta libraries as 87-base-pair reads. In the paper's pipeline: In a later analysis, tens of millions of unique TCR beta chains were counted across the roughly 700 repertoires, and roughly 11 million of these chains were shared by at least two donors. To remove PCR and sequencing errors, raw reads were error-corrected and collapsed into unique sequences using a nearest-neighbor algorithm that merged closely related sequences. V, D and J gene segments were assigned by aligning CDR3 sequences to IMGT reference sequences. For a sequence to be retained, a match of at least six nucleotides was required to both a V gene segment and a J gene segment. Rearrangements were classified as productive when the CDR3 lacked stop codons and remained in frame with V and J, and all other rearrangements were classified as non-productive. Following IMGT convention, CDR3 was defined as the stretch from the second conserved V-encoded cysteine up to the conserved J-encoded phenylalanine. Sequences without an unambiguous match to a single V gene segment were excluded from the earlier analysis of 587 of the donors. In an earlier analysis of 587 of the donors, V segments were called functional above 56.7% productive rearrangements and were called segregating when the between-donor standard deviation exceeded 5%. A statistical classification framework was built for diagnosing cytomegalovirus status from the catalog of TCR beta chain sequences. A later analysis assigned V and J genes by comparing TCR nucleotide sequences with IMGT/GENE-DB human TR gene sequences. Using the TCRdist pipeline, a later analysis assigned CDR3 sequences along with most-parsimonious VDJ recombination scenarios. In a later analysis, every TCR beta chain was defined by the combination of its CDR3 amino acid sequence and its V-gene family, and reads without a unique V-gene family were dropped. In a later analysis, 550 to 650 highly shared, low-generation-probability nucleotide sequences were removed to address suspected cross-contamination and a sequencing artifact. A later analysis calculated a clonal expansion index for each public chain from normalized within-repertoire ranks of inferred template counts. Generation probabilities in a later analysis came from a VDJ recombination model fitted to out-of-frame rearrangements, and those results were checked against IGoR. In a later analysis, TCR-TCR, TCR-HLA and TCR-CMV co-occurrence was scored with hypergeometric tests, and a repertoire-size bias correction was applied to TCR pairs. False discovery rates were estimated in a later analysis by permuting HLA or CMV assignments 20 times. A later analysis grouped co-occurring TCRs with DBSCAN, adding TCRdist sequence similarity when clustering within HLA-allele-positive subsets. For co-occurrence clustering, repertoires with fewer than 30,000 or more than 120,000 public chains were excluded, along with 4 to 6 repertoires with anomalous nucleotide sharing. The source is immuneACCESS, and TCRdb retained only in-frame sequences with V and J called. Part of the clones is not carried over; for the studies checked, unresolved V genes explain less than half of this, and the remainder is unexplained. The DNA was the basis for D and trimming; V, J and clone size are from that table. This sample has fewer than 200,000 clones in its table, and around 76% of those were observed once. Around 2.1% of the sample comes from the top ten.

The cohort comprised some 730 healthy bone marrow donors. Cohort members were all nominally healthy when sampled, although unrecorded immune exposures were likely present. The donor tested CMV seronegative and was one of the 352 seronegative cohort members. Each donor provided a peripheral blood sample, and peripheral blood mononuclear cells were used for TCR beta sequencing. The Qiagen DNeasy Blood Extraction Kit was used to extract genomic DNA from the blood cell samples. Overall study results and their limits: In vitro tests confirmed that a few of the cytomegalovirus-associated TCR beta chains recognize cytomegalovirus antigens. According to a later analysis, parvovirus B19, influenza, CMV and Epstein-Barr virus appeared linked to several top co-occurrence clusters. Because counts were too low, around 17 rarely observed V segments, including chromosome 9 orphons, were left out of the earlier analysis of some 640 of the donors. Immune exposure information for the cohort was limited to CMV serostatus. The cohort was sequenced for TCR beta chains only, and without alpha or paired-chain data the features that could be detected were limited. An earlier analysis of several hundred of the donors showed that most TCR beta V segments appeared in productive rearrangements either about 87% or about 30% of the time, which broadly matched IMGT annotations. Assigning TCR associations to individual alleles was difficult when HLA alleles, especially DR and DQ, strongly co-occurred. Correlated functional status among segregating V segments might be attributable to linkage disequilibrium, but an unknown experimental factor could not be ruled out. While some public TCRs were present in many individuals, most TCR sequences turned up only very rarely across donors. The authors suggested that the approach could potentially be generalized to other disease states and immunological phenotypes. In a later analysis, some 17,000 TCR beta sequences were associated with specific HLA alleles at a false discovery rate of 0.05. Because some donors lacked HLA typing at each locus, the association tests relied only on the typed subset. V-gene and J-gene trimming of TCR beta chains was associated with a missense DCLRE1C variant in a later genetic analysis, and the association was replicated in an independent cohort. A further reported finding was that TCR beta sequences accurately predicted the HLA-A and HLA-B alleles for most subjects in the first cohort. A later analysis found that HLA-associated TCR beta chains were more clonally expanded and had lower generation probabilities than equally common non-associated chains. A cluster of highly shared sequence variants was judged likely to represent a technical artifact of the sequencing pipeline. Sequencing depth was assumed to be roughly uniform across donors in the presence/absence analyses, though that assumption may not hold. In the study, about 150 TCR beta chains were listed as associated with cytomegalovirus. Some IMGT-functional V segments, including TRBV6-2 and TRBV6-3, could not be told apart with the 87-base-pair reads, so those segments were excluded. According to a later analysis, TCR association rates differed among HLA loci, with DRB1 alleles showing the most associated TCRs and HLA-C alleles showing the fewest. The classifier was reported to diagnose cytomegalovirus status with high specificity and sensitivity in both the original cohort and the validation cohort. In a later analysis, most CMV-associated TCR beta chains were found to appear HLA-restricted, with HLA associations seemingly driven largely by CMV exposure. In a later genetic analysis, fewer N-insertions in productive TCRs were reported among donors in an Asian-associated ancestry cluster than the roughly 700-donor mean.

Sequencing was done on a sample of PBMCs. The chain joins TRBV5-1 to TRBJ2-3; TRBD1 lines up with 7 middle nucleotides. The source of this sequence is a female donor in good health and CMV-seronegative. The CDR3 protein is CASSPGQTTDTQYF. The DNA reads as follows: TGCGCCAGCAGCCCGGGACAGACCACAGATACGCAGTATTTT.